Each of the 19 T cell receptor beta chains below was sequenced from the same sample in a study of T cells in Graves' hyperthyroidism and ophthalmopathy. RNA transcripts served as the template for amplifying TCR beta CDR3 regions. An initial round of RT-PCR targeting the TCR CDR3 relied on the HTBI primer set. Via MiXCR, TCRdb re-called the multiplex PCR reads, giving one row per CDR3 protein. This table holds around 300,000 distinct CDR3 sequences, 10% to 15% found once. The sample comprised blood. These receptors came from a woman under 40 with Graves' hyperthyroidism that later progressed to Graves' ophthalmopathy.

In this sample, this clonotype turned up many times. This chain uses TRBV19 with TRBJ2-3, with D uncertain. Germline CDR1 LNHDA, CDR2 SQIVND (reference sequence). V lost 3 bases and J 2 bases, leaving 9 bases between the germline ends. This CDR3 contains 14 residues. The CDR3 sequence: CASSMGGYTDTQYF. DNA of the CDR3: TGTGCCAGTAGTATGGGCGGTTACACAGATACGCAGTATTTT.

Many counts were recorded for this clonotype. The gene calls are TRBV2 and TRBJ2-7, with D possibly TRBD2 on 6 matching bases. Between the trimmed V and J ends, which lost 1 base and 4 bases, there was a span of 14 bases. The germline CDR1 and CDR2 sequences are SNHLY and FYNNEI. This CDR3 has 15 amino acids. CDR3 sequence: CASSEGTLGGYEQYF. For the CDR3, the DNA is TGTGCCAGCAGTGAAGGGACCTTGGGGGGATACGAGCAGTACTTC.

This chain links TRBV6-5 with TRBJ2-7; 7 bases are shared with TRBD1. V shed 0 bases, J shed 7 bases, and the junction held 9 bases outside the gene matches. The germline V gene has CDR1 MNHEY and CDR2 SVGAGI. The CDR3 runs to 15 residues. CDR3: CASSYSDRRLNEQYF. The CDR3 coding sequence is TGTGCCAGCAGTTACTCGGACAGGCGCCTAAATGAGCAGTACTTC.

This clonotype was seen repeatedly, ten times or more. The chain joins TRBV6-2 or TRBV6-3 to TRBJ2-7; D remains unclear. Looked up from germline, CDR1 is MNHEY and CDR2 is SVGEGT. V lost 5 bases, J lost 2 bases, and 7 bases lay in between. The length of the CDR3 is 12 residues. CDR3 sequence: CASSVLPYEQYF. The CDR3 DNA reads TGTGCCAGCAGTGTCCTTCCCTACGAGCAGTACTTC.

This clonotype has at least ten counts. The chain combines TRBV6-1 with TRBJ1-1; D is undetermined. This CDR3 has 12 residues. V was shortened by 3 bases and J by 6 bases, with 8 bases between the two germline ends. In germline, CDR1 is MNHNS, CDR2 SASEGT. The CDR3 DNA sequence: TGTGCCAGCAGTGAGGCGGGCGCTGAAGCTTTCTTT. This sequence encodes CASSEAGAEAFF.

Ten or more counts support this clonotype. The CDR3 nucleotides are TGTGCCAGTAACAGGGCGCCCTATAATTCACCCCTCCACTTT. Encoded protein: CASNRAPYNSPLHF. This chain connects TRBV28 to TRBJ1-6, with D possibly being TRBD1 (6 bases). V lost 9 bases to trimming and J lost 2 bases, with 11 bases between them. The CDR3 contains 14 residues. The germline V gene encodes CDR1 MDHEN and CDR2 SYDVKM.

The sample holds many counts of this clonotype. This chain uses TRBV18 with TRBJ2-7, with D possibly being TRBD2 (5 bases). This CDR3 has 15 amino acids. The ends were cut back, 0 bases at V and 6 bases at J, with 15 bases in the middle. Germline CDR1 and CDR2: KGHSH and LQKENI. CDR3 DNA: TGTGCCAGCTCACCACCGATAGCCGATGAGGGCGAGCAGTACTTC. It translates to CASSPPIADEGEQYF.

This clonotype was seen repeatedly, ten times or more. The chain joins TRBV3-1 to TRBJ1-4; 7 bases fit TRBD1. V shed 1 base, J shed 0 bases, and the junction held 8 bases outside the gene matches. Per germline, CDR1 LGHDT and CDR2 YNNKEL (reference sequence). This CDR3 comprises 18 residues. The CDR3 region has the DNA TGTGCCAGCAGCCAAGGACTCTCACAGGGGACAACTAATGAAAAACTGTTTTTT. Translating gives CASSQGLSQGTTNEKLFF.

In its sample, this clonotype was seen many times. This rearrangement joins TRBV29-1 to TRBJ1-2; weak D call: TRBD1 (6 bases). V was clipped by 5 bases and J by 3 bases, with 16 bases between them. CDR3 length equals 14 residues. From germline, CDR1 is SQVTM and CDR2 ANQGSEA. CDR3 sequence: CSVLPDSRDYGYTF. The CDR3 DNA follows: TGCAGCGTTCTCCCGGACAGTAGGGACTATGGCTACACCTTC.

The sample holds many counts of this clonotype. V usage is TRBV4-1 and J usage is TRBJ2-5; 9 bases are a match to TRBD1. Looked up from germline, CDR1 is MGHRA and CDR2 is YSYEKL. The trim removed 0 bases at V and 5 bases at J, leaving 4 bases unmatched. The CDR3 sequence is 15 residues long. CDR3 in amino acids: CASSQDRTGAETQYF. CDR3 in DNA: TGCGCCAGCAGCCAAGATAGGACAGGGGCTGAGACCCAGTACTTC.

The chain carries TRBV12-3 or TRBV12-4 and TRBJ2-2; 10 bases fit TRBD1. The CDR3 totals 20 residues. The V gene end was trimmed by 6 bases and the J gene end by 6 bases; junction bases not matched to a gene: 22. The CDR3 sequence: CASSGRRGTGDRSRPGELFF. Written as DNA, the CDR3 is TGTGCCAGCAGCGGTCGCCGCGGGACAGGGGATCGTAGCCGTCCCGGGGAGCTGTTTTTT.

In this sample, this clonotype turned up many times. Written as DNA, the CDR3 is TGTGCCACCAGCAGGGAAATACAGGGCTCTACCTCCAATGAGCAGTTCTTC. Its protein product is CATSREIQGSTSNEQFF. The chain carries TRBV15 and TRBJ2-1; TRBD1 is a possible D gene (6 bases). The CDR3 loop spans 17 amino acids. Between the trimmed V and J ends, which lost 3 bases and 6 bases, there was a span of 21 bases. Germline V gives CDR1 LNHNV, CDR2 YYDKDF (reference sequence).

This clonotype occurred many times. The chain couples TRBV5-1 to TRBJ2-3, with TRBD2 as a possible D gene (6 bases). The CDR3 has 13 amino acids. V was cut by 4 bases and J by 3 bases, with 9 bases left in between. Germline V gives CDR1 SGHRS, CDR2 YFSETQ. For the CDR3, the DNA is TGCGCCAGCAGCCCGGGGGTAACAGATACGCAGTATTTT. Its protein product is CASSPGVTDTQYF. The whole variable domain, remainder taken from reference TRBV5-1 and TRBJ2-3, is KAGVTQTPRYLIKTRGQQVTLSCSPISGHRSVSWYQQTPGQGLQFLFEYFSETQRNKGNFPGRFSGRQFSNSRSEMNVSTLELGDSALYLCASSPGVTDTQYFGPGTRLTVL.

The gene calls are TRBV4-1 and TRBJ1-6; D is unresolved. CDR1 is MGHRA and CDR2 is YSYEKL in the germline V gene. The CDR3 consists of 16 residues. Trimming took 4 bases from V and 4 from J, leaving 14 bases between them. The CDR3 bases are TGCGCCAGCAGCCCCGTCAGACGGTCGTATAATTCACCCCTCCACTTT. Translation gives CASSPVRRSYNSPLHF.

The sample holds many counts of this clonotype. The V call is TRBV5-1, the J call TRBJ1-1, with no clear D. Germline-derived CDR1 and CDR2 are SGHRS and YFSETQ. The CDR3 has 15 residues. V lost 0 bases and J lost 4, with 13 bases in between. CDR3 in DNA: TGCGCCAGCAGCTTGGAAGGGTTGGAAGGCACTGAAGCTTTCTTT. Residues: CASSLEGLEGTEAFF.

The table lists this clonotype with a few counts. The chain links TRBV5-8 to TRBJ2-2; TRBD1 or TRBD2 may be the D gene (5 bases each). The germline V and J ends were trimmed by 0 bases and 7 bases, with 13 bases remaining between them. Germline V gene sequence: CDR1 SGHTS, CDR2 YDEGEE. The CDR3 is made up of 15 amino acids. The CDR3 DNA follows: TGTGCCAGCAGCTTGGGTGATTGGGGGTACGGGGAGCTGTTTTTT. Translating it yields CASSLGDWGYGELFF.

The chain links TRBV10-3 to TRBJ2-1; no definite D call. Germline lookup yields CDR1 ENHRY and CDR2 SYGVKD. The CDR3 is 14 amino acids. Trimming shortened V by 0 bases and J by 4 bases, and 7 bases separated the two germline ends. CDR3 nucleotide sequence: TGTGCCATCAGTGAGTCGTTCAGATACAATGAGCAGTTCTTC. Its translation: CAISESFRYNEQFF.

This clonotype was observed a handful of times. Here the CDR3 reads CASVYSGSIYNEQFF. The CDR3, as DNA: TGTGCCAGTGTATATAGCGGGAGCATTTACAATGAGCAGTTCTTC. The chain recombines TRBV28 with TRBJ2-1; 9 nucleotides match TRBD2. The ends lost 9 bases at V and 4 bases at J; junction bases unmatched: 10. Germline CDR1 and CDR2: MDHEN and SYDVKM. CDR3 size: 15 residues.

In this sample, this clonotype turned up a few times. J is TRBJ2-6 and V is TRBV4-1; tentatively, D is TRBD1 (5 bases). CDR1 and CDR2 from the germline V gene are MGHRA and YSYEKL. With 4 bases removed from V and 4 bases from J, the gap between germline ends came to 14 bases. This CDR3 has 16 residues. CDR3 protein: CASSPNLGVGANVLTF. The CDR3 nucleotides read TGCGCCAGCAGCCCAAACTTAGGGGTCGGGGCCAACGTCCTGACTTTC.